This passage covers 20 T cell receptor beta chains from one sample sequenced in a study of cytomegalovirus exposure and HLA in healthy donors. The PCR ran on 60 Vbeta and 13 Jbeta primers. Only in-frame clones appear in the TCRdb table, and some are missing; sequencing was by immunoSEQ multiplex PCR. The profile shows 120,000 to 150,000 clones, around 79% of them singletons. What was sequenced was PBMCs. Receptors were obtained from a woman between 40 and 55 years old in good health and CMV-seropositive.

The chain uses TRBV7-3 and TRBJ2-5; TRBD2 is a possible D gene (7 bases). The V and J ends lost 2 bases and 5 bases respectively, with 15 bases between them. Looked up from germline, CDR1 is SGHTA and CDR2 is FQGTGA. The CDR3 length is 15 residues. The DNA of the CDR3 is TGTGCCAGCAGCTTAGTAGGGGGGGCCGGGGAGACCCAGTACTTC. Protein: CASSLVGGAGETQYF.

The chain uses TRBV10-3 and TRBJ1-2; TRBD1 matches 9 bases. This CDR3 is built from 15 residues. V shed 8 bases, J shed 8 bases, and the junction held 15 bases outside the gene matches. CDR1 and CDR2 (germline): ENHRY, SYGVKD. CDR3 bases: TGTGCCATCCCCAAAGGGGGACAGGGTTCTCCCGGCTACACCTTC. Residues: CAIPKGGQGSPGYTF.

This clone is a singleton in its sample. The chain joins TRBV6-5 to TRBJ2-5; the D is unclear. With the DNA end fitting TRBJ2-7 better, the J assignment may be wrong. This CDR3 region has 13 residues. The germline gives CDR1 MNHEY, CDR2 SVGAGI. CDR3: CASSYDTAYEQYF. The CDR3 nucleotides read TGTGCCAGCAGTTACGATACAGCCTACGAGCAGTACTTC.

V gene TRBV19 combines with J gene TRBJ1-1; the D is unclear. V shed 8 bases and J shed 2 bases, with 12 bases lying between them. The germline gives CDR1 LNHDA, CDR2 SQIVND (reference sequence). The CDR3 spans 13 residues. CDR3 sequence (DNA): TGTGCCAGTGGTACCCGGGGAAACACTGAAGCTTTCTTT. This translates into CASGTRGNTEAFF.

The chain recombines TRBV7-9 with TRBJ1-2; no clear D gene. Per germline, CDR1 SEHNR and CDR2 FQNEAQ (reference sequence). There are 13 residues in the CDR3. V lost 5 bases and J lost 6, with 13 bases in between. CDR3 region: CASSPPGRNGYTF. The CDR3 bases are TGTGCCAGCAGCCCCCCGGGGAGAAATGGCTACACCTTC. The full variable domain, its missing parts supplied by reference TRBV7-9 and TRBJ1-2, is DTGVSQNPRHKITKRGQNVTFRCDPISEHNRLYWYRQTLGQGPEFLTYFQNEAQLEKSRLLSDRFSAERPKGSFSTLEIQRTEQGDSAMYLCASSPPGRNGYTFGSGTRLTVV.

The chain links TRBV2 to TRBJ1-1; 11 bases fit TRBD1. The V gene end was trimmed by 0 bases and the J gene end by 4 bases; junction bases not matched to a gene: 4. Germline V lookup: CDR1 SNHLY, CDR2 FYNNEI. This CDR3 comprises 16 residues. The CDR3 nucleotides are TGTGCCAGCAGTGAAGCCGGACAGGGGGCTTTCACTGAAGCTTTCTTT. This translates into CASSEAGQGAFTEAFF.

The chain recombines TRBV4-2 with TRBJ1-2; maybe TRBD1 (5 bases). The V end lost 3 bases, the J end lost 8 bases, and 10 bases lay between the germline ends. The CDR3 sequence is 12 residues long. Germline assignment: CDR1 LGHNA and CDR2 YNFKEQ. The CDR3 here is CASSQDIQGYTF. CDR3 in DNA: TGTGCCAGCAGCCAGGACATCCAAGGCTACACCTTC.

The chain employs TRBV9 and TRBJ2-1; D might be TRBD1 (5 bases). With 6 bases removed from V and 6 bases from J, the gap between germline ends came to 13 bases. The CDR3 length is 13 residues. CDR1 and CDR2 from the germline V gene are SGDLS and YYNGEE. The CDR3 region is CASTPGIVNEQFF. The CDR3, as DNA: TGTGCCAGCACGCCAGGGATAGTCAATGAGCAGTTCTTC.

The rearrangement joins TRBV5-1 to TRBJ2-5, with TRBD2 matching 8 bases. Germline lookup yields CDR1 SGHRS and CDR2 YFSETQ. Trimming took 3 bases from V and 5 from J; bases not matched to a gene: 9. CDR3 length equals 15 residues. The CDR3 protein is CASSSLGGGRETQYF. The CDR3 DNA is TGCGCCAGCAGCTCCCTTGGCGGGGGGCGGGAGACCCAGTACTTC.

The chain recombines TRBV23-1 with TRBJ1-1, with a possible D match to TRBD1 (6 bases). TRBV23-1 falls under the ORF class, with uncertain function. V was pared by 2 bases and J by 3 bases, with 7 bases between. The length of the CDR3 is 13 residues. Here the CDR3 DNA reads TGCGCCAGCAGTCAAAACAGGGACACTGAAGCTTTCTTT. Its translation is CASSQNRDTEAFF.

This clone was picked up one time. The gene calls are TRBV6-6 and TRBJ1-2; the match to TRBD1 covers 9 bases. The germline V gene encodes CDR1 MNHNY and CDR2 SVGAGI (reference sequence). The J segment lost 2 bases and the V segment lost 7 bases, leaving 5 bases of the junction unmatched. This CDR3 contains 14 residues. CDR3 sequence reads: CASKSGTGNYGYTF. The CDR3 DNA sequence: TGTGCCAGCAAGTCAGGGACAGGGAACTATGGCTACACCTTC.

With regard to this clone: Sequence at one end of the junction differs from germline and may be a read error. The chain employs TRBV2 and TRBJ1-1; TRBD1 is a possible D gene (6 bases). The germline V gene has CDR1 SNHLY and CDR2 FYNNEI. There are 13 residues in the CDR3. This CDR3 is CASSGTVNAEAFF. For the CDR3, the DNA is TGTGCCAGCAGTGGGACAGTGAACGCTGAAGCTTTCTTT.

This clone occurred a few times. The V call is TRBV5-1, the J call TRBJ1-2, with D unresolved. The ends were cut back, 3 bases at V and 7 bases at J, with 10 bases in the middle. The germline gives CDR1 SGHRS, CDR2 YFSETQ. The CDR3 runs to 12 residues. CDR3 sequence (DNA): TGCGCCAGCAGCTCCGACTCCGTTGGCTACACCTTC. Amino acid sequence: CASSSDSVGYTF.

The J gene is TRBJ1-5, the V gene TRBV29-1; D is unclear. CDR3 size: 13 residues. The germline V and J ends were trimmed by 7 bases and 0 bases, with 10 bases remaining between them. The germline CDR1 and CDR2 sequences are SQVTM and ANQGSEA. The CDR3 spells CSGIGDSNQPQHF. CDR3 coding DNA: TGCAGCGGGATCGGGGATAGCAATCAGCCCCAGCATTTT.

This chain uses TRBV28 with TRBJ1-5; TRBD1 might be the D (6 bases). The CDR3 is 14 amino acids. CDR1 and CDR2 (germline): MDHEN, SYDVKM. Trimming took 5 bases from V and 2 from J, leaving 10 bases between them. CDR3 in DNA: TGTGCCAGCAGTCCCGGGACACGCAATCAGCCCCAGCATTTT. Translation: CASSPGTRNQPQHF.

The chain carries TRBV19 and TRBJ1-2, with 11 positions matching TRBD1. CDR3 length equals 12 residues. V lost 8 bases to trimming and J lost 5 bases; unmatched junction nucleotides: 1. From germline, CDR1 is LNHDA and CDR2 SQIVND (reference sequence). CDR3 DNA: TGTGCCAGTGGGGACAGGGGGTATGGCTACACCTTC. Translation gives CASGDRGYGYTF.

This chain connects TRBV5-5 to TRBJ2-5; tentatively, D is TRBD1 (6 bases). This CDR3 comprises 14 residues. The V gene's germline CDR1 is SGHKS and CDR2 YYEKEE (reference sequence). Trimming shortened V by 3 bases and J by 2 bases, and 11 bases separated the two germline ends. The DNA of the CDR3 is TGTGCCAGCAGCTCGGACAGAGCACAAGAGACCCAGTACTTC. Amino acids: CASSSDRAQETQYF.

CDR3 nucleotides: TGTGCCAGCAGCGTAGGGTCAGGGGCTCCCTCCTACGAGCAGTACTTC. Amino acid sequence: CASSVGSGAPSYEQYF. The chain carries TRBV9 and TRBJ2-7; tentatively, D is TRBD1 (6 bases). The V end was cut by 0 bases, the J end by 0 bases, with 13 bases between. There are 16 residues in the CDR3. Germline CDR1 SGDLS, CDR2 YYNGEE.

CDR3 region: CASSSGAAGNTEAFF. CDR3 bases: TGCGCCAGCAGCTCGGGCGCTGCGGGGAACACTGAAGCTTTCTTT. The chain links TRBV5-1 to TRBJ1-1; D not resolved. This CDR3 has 15 residues. CDR1 SGHRS and CDR2 YFSETQ come from the germline V gene. With 3 bases removed from V and 1 base from J, the gap between germline ends came to 13 bases.

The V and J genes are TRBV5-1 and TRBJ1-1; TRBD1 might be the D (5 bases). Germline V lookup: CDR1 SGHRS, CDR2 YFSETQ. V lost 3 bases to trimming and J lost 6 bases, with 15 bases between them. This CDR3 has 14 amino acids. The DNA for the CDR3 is TGCGCCAGCAGCTCGGGACTGGTGGGGGCTGAAGCTTTCTTT. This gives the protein CASSSGLVGAEAFF.